The sequence of this TCR beta chain was determined in a study of Graves' ophthalmopathy and Graves' hyperthyroidism. Germline values: CDR1 MNHEY, CDR2 SVGAGI. J was trimmed by 7 bases and V by 4 bases; bases with no gene match: 7. The CDR3 runs to 14 residues. Amplification of TCR beta CDR3 regions used RNA transcripts. Following a first-round RT-PCR that used HTBI primers, a second-round multiplex PCR was carried out. Each CDR3 protein is one row after TCRdb ran MiXCR on the multiplex PCR reads. Altogether approximately 410,000 distinct CDR3 sequences are present, 15% being singletons, with the ten largest covering roughly 7%. Isolation of PBMCs was performed using 10 ml of fresh peripheral blood. This clonotype has ten or more counts.

What was sequenced was peripheral blood. This receptor was identified in a woman under 30 with stable Graves' hyperthyroidism. This chain uses TRBV6-5 with TRBJ2-5; 9 bases agree with TRBD2. CDR3 nucleotide sequence: TGTGCCAGCAGTTTCGCTAGCGGGGATGGGACCCAGTACTTC. Protein: CASSFASGDGTQYF.